Described below is a single TCR beta chain sequence and its context. The antigen is not known. The sample belongs to a study of long-term antiretroviral therapy in people with HIV. The germline V gene has CDR1 SGHVS and CDR2 FQNEAQ. CDR3 length: 14 residues. V was shortened by 4 bases and J by 3 bases, with 13 bases between the two germline ends. Study-level findings and limits: Control repertoires displayed wider CDR3 length ranges than the HIV repertoires.

At the survey level, the v3.0 immunoSEQ assay was run. Sequencing had a target that covered about 40,000-50,000 T-cell genomes per sample. Clones were sequenced by immunoSEQ multiplex PCR, and TCRdb holds only the in-frame ones, with some missing. The data show about 20,000 clones, around nine tenths seen once. The receptor was isolated from a man aged 40-49 years with HIV. Material: unsorted PBMCs, obtained 0.5 years after starting antiretroviral therapy. V and J are TRBV7-8 and TRBJ2-7; D assignment may be TRBD1 or TRBD2 (6 bases each). In nucleotides, the CDR3 is TGTGCCAGCAGCTCCCCGGGGGACAACTACGAGCAGTACTTC. As protein: CASSSPGDNYEQYF.